This T cell receptor (beta chain) emerged from a study of OX40 agonist ivuxolimab in advanced cancers. Broadly, across the study: Ivuxolimab, which targeted the costimulatory receptor OX40 (CD134), was an agonistic, fully human IgG2 monoclonal antibody. Intravenous ivuxolimab was administered to patients every 2 weeks at six dose levels: 0.01, 0.1, 0.3, 1.5, 3 and 10 mg/kg. Among the roughly 52 dose-escalation patients, approximately 20 had hepatocellular carcinoma, roughly 15 melanoma, 9 renal cell carcinoma and 9 head and neck cancer. In the dose-escalation cohort, 82.7% of patients were male, and the mean age was approximately 60 years, with a range of about 23 to 90. Prior anti-PD-1, anti-PD-L1 or anti-CTLA-4 therapy was permitted, and 30% to 45% of dose-escalation patients had received checkpoint inhibitors. Partial responses occurred in three dose-escalation patients: two with cutaneous melanoma and one with hepatocellular carcinoma. Peripheral TCRbeta sequencing aimed to test whether ivuxolimab altered TCR sequence diversity and caused clonal T-cell expansion. The paper reports the monotherapy dose-escalation portion (N of about 50 patients) of the phase I ivuxolimab trial. The paper's findings and limits, for the study overall: Clonal expansion of both CD4+ and CD8+ blood T cells was observed from baseline to week 6 at doses 0.1 to 3.0 mg/kg. After ivuxolimab, expanded clones were on average more numerous among CD8+ T cells than among CD4+ T cells. In the 0.1-3.0 mg/kg groups, partial responders were among the patients with the lowest normalized peripheral clonal expansion, particularly in CD8+ T cells. Antigen specificity was not determined for the clonally expanded peripheral T cells. Low levels of normalized T-cell clonal expansion were also seen in some patients who did not respond.

Trimming costs V 5 bases and J 8 bases, and their ends lie 7 bases apart. CDR3 length: 11 amino acids, cysteine to phenylalanine. Just CDR3 DNA is preserved here, 33 bases in frame from base 1. According to the germline V gene (reference sequence), CDR1 reads MNHNY and CDR2 reads SVGAGI. As concerns this clone: Its antigen is not yet known. Nothing much larger sits one base from this clone, and base qualities are not available.

Patients with a history of autoimmune disease or receiving systemic immunosuppression were excluded from the trial. In every dose cohort, peripheral blood was drawn for TCR sequencing at baseline, cycle 4 day 1, and cycle 7 day 1. The samples were taken from a phase I, first-in-human, multicenter, open-label dose-escalation trial of ivuxolimab. Adults with locally advanced or metastatic melanoma, renal cell, hepatocellular, or head and neck squamous cell carcinoma were enrolled in the trial. Before TCR sequencing, CD4+ T cells and CD8+ T cells from peripheral blood were sorted into separate populations. For sequencing of the TCRbeta CDR3 region, genomic DNA was extracted from the sorted cells. The immunoSEQ Assay was used for sequencing of TCRbeta CDR3 regions. The source is immuneACCESS, and TCRdb retained only in-frame sequences with V and J called. Part of the clones is not carried over; for the studies checked, unresolved V genes explain less than half of this, and the remainder is unexplained. For this sample there are just over 20,000 clones; about 87% appear just once. More than 20% of the sample is in the top ten clones.

The receptor's source is an adult with an advanced solid tumor such as melanoma, head and neck, liver or kidney cancer. Sequencing used CD4+ or CD8+ T cells sorted from blood, obtained in a trial of the OX40 agonist ivuxolimab. Recombination connected TRBV6-6 to TRBJ2-1; the D gene lacks a confident call. CDR3 region: CASSQSYEQFF. The DNA sequence is as follows: TGTGCCAGCAGTCAGAGCTATGAGCAGTTCTTC.